This T cell receptor beta chain was captured in a study of cytomegalovirus exposure and HLA in healthy donors. Trimming cost V 1 base and J 4 bases, with 10 bases left between them. This CDR3 contains 15 residues. Looked up from germline, CDR1 is MNHNS and CDR2 is SASEGT. TCRdb keeps only in-frame clones here, not all; method: immunoSEQ multiplex PCR. The sample yields approximately 120,000 clones, just under 95% seen once. This TCR came from a woman between 18 and 29 years old in good health and CMV-seronegative. The rearrangement links TRBV6-1 to TRBJ2-2, with D hard to call. Sample: PBMCs. The CDR3 sequence: CASSEVNYPTGELFF. The CDR3 DNA reads as TGTGCCAGCAGTGAAGTAAACTATCCCACCGGGGAGCTGTTTTTT.